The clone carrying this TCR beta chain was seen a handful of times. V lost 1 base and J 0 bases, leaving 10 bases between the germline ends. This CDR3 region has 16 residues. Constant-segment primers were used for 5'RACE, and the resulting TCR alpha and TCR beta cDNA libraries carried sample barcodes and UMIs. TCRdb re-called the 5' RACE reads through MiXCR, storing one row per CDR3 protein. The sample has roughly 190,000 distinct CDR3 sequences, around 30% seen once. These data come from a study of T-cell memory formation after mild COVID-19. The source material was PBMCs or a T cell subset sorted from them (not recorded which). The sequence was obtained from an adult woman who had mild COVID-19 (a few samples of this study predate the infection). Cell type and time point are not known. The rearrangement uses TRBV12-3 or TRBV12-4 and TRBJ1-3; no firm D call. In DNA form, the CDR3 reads TGTGCCAGCAGTTTAGGCCAGTTCCTCTCTGGAAACACCATATATTTT. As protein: CASSLGQFLSGNTIYF.